This TCR beta chain was identified during a study of shared clonotypes between healthy human individuals. Regarding this clone: What it binds is unknown.

Whole-study results and caveats: Around 4.7% of naive CD4 clonotypes were shared across four donors. Clonotype sharing among donors, it was expected, would be affected by sequencing depth. Researchers found naive subsets generally carried larger estimated richness than memory subsets.

Samples underwent the assay at deep level. Some clones are missing from TCRdb's copy, which holds only in-frame ones; the method was immunoSEQ multiplex PCR. Of just over 2,000,000 clones in the sample, 85% to 95% were seen once. The CDR3 is made up of 17 amino acids. Germline V gives CDR1 MGHRA, CDR2 YSYEKL. V lost 1 base and J lost 9; bases outside the gene matches: 14. This clonotype originated in a man between 18 and 35 years old in good health. The specimen was naive CD4+ T cells sorted from blood. Noted subset: CD45RA+ positively selected. The chain is built from TRBV4-1 and TRBJ2-1; 8 bases are shared with TRBD2. CDR3 bases: TGCGCCAGCAGCCAAGGAGACCCTGGGACTAGGAATGGTGAGCAGTTCTTC. Residues: CASSQGDPGTRNGEQFF.